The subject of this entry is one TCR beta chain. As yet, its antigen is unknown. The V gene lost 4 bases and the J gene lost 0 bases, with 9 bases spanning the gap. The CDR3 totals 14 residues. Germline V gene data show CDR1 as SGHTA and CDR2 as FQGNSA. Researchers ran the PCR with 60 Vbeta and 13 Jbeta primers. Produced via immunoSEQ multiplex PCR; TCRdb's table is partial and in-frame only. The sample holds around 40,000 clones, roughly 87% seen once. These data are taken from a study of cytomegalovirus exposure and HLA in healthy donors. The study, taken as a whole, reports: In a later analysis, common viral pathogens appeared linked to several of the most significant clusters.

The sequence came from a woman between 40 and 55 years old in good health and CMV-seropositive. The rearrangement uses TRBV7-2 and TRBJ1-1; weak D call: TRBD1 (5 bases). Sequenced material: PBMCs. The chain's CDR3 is CASSSRQMNTEAFF. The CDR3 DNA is TGTGCCAGCAGCTCTCGACAGATGAACACTGAAGCTTTCTTT.